These T cell receptor beta chains were read from a single sample in a study of T cell responses to AZD1222 COVID-19 vaccine. The data were produced by immunoSEQ multiplex PCR, yet TCRdb's version contains in-frame clones alone and is incomplete. Seen here are under 170,000 clones, around 94% observed once, and the top ten hold 1.3%. The specimen was peripheral blood, collected on day 0 of AZD1222 vaccination. The source of these receptors is an adult in good health. Both conserved end residues are part of each CDR3. Fields, in order: D gene, V gene, J gene, clone size, CDR3 DNA, CDR3 protein. A D gene is named only where the DNA matches it firmly. Where a row states a size, it is once, few, many or the class of an expanded clone; other rows omit it.

TRBD1	TRBV27	TRBJ1-2	-	TGTGCCAGCAGTTTAAGGCAGGGGGCGTATGGCTACACCTTC	CASSLRQGAYGYTF
-	TRBV6-5	TRBJ1-1	-	TGTGCCAGCAGTTGGGGACACCGGACCACTGAAGCTTTCTTT	CASSWGHRTTEAFF
-	TRBV9	TRBJ1-2	once	TGTGCCAGCAGCGCCCAGGGACGTTTTTCGGCAGGGGCGTACTATGGCTACACCTTC	CASSAQGRFSAGAYYGYTF
-	TRBV5-1	TRBJ1-1	once	TGCGCCAGCAGCGGTACAGGGTCTGCCCTGACGATGAACACTGAAGCTTTCTTT	CASSGTGSALTMNTEAFF
-	TRBV7-9	TRBJ1-2	-	TGTGCCAGCAGCTTGGGTCGCAACTCCGAGACCTACACCTTC	CASSLGRNSETYTF
-	TRBV9	TRBJ1-3	-	TGTGCCAGCAGCGTAGAGGGGGGGTATGGAAACACCATATATTTT	CASSVEGGYGNTIYF
-	TRBV5-1	TRBJ2-3	-	TGCGCCAGCAGCTTGGTTGGGGGGAAGGATACGCAGTATTTT	CASSLVGGKDTQYF
-	TRBV4-1	TRBJ1-1	-	TGCGCCAGCAGCCAACTTAATGGAGGCCAGACGGAAGCTTTCTTT	CASSQLNGGQTEAFF
-	TRBV5-1	TRBJ1-2	-	TGCGCCAGCAGCTTGGGTGGGGGGAGCGCCTATGGCTACACCTTC	CASSLGGGSAYGYTF
TRBD1	TRBV3-1/TRBV3-2	TRBJ1-3	-	TGTGCCAGCGGACAGGGGGCATCTGGAAACACCATATATTTT	CASGQGASGNTIYF
TRBD1	TRBV19	TRBJ1-1	-	TGTGCCAGTAGTGTACAGGGGGTCGGAACTGAAGCTTTCTTT	CASSVQGVGTEAFF
TRBD1	TRBV9	TRBJ2-1	-	TGTGCCAGCAGCGCAACAGGGGACCATCCCTACAATGAGCAGTTCTTC	CASSATGDHPYNEQFF
TRBD1	TRBV11-2	TRBJ2-1	-	TGTGCCAGCAGCTTACGGGACAGTCCAAATGAGCAGTTCTTC	CASSLRDSPNEQFF
TRBD2	TRBV4-3	TRBJ2-2	-	TGCGCCAGCAGCCAAGATACTAGCGGGAGGAGTTACACCGGGGAGCTGTTTTTT	CASSQDTSGRSYTGELFF
-	TRBV28	TRBJ1-6	-	TGTGCCAGCATCGGACCGAAGAGCTCCTATAATTCACCCCTCCACTTT	CASIGPKSSYNSPLHF
-	TRBV29-1	TRBJ2-3	-	TGCAGCGTTGGGTCTGATAGTAGGGCCACAGATACGCAGTATTTT	CSVGSDSRATDTQYF
TRBD2	TRBV24-1	TRBJ2-2	-	TGTGCCACCAGTGATTTTGTTAGCGGGTCCACCGGGGAGCTGTTTTTT	CATSDFVSGSTGELFF
-	TRBV5-6	TRBJ2-4	-	TGTGCCAGCACCAGAACGGACAACCCAGCCAAAAACATTCAGTACTTC	CASTRTDNPAKNIQYF
-	TRBV19	TRBJ2-3	-	TGTGCCAGTAGTATCACCAGGGTCACAGATACGCAGTATTTT	CASSITRVTDTQYF
-	TRBV28	TRBJ2-5	-	TGTGCCAGCAGGGGGCTCGGGGAGACCCAGTACTTC	CASRGLGETQYF
-	TRBV11-1	TRBJ1-1	-	TGTGCCAGCAGTGTGCTGGGGAGGAACACTGAAGCTTTCTTT	CASSVLGRNTEAFF
-	TRBV9	TRBJ2-3	-	TGTGCCAGCAGCGTGGCGGCGACCACAGATACGCAGTATTTT	CASSVAATTDTQYF
TRBD1	TRBV27	TRBJ1-6	-	TGTGCCAGCAGTTTATGGGGGACAGTCGTCAGCTCCTATAATTCACCCCTCCACTTT	CASSLWGTVVSSYNSPLHF
TRBD1	TRBV7-3	TRBJ1-2	-	TGTGCCAGCAGCCCCCGACAGGGGGCGGAAGGCTACACCTTC	CASSPRQGAEGYTF
TRBD1	TRBV28	TRBJ1-2	-	TGTGCCAGCAGCCGACAGGGGGCAAGCTATGGCTACACCTTC	CASSRQGASYGYTF
-	TRBV6-5	TRBJ1-2	-	TGTGCCAGCAGTTATGACAGAAGCTATGGCTACACCTTC	CASSYDRSYGYTF
-	TRBV27	TRBJ1-5	-	TGTGCCAGCAGTCCCCAGGGGAGCAATCAGCCCCAGCATTTT	CASSPQGSNQPQHF
-	TRBV19	TRBJ1-5	-	TGTGCCAGTACCCCGGGACGGTTCAATCAGCCCCAGCATTTT	CASTPGRFNQPQHF
-	TRBV5-4	TRBJ1-4	-	TGTGCCAGCAGCTTGGGCGGGGGCGTATTTGAAAAACTGTTTTTT	CASSLGGGVFEKLFF
TRBD2	TRBV19	TRBJ2-2	few	TGTGCCAGCCTCGGGGAGGGGTTAAACACCGGGGAGCTGTTTTTT	CASLGEGLNTGELFF
-	TRBV7-2	TRBJ1-2	-	TGTGCCAGCAGCTTCGCGCGGGGGGGCATTGGTCCCTCTGGCTACACCTTC	CASSFARGGIGPSGYTF
TRBD1	TRBV28	TRBJ1-2	-	TGTGCCAGCAGTCAGGGGGTGAACTATGGCTACACCTTC	CASSQGVNYGYTF
TRBD2	TRBV9	TRBJ2-3	-	TGTGCCAGCAAAGCACCCGGGACTAGCGGGTCAGATACGCAGTATTTT	CASKAPGTSGSDTQYF
TRBD2	TRBV7-7	TRBJ2-2	few	TGTGCCAGCAGCTTAGCGTTAGTCAGCGGGAACGGGGAGCTGTTTTTT	CASSLALVSGNGELFF
-	TRBV28	TRBJ1-2	-	TGTGCCAGCAGTGGGGCGAGCAGGGGAACCGTGAGCTATGGCTACACCTTC	CASSGASRGTVSYGYTF
TRBD2	TRBV27	TRBJ2-1	-	TGTGCCAGCAAAAGCGGGAGTCTACTCTACAATGAGCAGTTCTTC	CASKSGSLLYNEQFF
TRBD1	TRBV19	TRBJ2-5	-	TGTGCCAGTGGGCCGGGACAGCAAGAGACCCAGTACTTC	CASGPGQQETQYF
TRBD1	TRBV5-1	TRBJ1-2	-	TGCGCCAGCAGCCTCCGACAGGGTAACTATGGCTACACCTTC	CASSLRQGNYGYTF
-	TRBV19	TRBJ1-1	-	TGTGCCAGTAGTCAGCAGGGCGGCACTGAAGCTTTCTTT	CASSQQGGTEAFF
TRBD1	TRBV2	TRBJ1-4	-	TGTGCCAGCGCCCCCGGGACAGATAATGAAAAACTGTTTTTT	CASAPGTDNEKLFF
-	TRBV7-9	TRBJ1-6	-	TGTGCCAGCGGTAGTGGCGGCTCCTATAATTCACCCCTCCACTTT	CASGSGGSYNSPLHF
-	TRBV15	TRBJ2-1	-	TGTGCCACCAGCAGTAGCCTTGAGTTGTACAATGAGCAGTTCTTC	CATSSSLELYNEQFF
-	TRBV6-5	TRBJ1-2	-	TGTGCCAGCAGTTACTCGAGTAGAGAGGAGAACTATGGCTACACCTTC	CASSYSSREENYGYTF
-	TRBV7-9	TRBJ2-2	-	TGTGCCAGCAGCTTCGTTGGGGTAAACGTTCCAGGGGAGCTGTTTTTT	CASSFVGVNVPGELFF
-	TRBV4-2	TRBJ1-2	-	TGTGCCAGCAGCCAAGTAGTGGGACAACCTATACATGGCTACACCTTC	CASSQVVGQPIHGYTF
-	TRBV28	TRBJ1-2	-	TGTGCCAGCAGTCCCCGCCGGACGGCTTACTATGGCTACACCTTC	CASSPRRTAYYGYTF
-	TRBV6-5	TRBJ1-1	-	TGTGCCAGCAGTTGGGGACGGCACACTGAAGCTTTCTTT	CASSWGRHTEAFF